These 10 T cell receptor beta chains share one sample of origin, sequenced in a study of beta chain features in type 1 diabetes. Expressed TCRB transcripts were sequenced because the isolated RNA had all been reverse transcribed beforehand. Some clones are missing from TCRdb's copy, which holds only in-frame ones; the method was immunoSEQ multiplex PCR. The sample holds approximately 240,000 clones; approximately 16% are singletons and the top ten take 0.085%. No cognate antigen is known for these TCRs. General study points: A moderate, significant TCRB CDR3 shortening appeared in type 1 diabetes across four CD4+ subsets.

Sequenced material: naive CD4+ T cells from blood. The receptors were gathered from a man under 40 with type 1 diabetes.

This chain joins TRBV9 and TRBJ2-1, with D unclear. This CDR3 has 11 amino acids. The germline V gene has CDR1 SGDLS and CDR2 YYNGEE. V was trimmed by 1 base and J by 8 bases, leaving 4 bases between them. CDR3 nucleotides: TGTGCCAGCAGCGTATTCGATGAGCAGTTCTTC. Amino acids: CASSVFDEQFF.

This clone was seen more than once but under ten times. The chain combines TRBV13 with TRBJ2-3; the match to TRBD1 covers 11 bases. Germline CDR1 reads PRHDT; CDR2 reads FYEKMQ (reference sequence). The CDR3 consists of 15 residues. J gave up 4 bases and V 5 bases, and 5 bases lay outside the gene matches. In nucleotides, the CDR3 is TGTGCCAGCAGCCCGCGGACAGGGGGCCCAGATACGCAGTATTTT. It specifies CASSPRTGGPDTQYF.

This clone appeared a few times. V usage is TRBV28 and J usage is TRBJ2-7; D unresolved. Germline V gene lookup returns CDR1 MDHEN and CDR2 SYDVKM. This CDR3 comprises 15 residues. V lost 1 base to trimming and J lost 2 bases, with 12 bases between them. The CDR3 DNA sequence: TGTGCCAGCAGTTTATTCTCGAGAGGTCCCTACGAGCAGTACTTC. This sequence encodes CASSLFSRGPYEQYF. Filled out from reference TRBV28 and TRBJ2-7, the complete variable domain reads DVKVTQSSRYLVKRTGEKVFLECVQDMDHENMFWYRQDPGLGLRLIYFSYDVKMKEKGDIPEGYSVSREKKERFSLILESASTNQTSMYLCASSLFSRGPYEQYFGPGTRLTVT.

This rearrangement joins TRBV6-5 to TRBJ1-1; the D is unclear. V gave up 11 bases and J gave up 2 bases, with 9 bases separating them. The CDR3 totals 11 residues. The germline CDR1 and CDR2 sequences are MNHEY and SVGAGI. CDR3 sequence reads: CACRANTEAFF. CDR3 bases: TGTGCCTGTAGGGCTAACACTGAAGCTTTCTTT.

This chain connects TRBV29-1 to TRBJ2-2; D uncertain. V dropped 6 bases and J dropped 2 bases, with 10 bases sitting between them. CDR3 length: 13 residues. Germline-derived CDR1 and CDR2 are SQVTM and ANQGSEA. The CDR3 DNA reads TGCAGCGTCACCGGAAGAAACACCGGGGAGCTGTTTTTT. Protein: CSVTGRNTGELFF.

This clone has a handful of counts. Written as DNA, the CDR3 is TGCAGCGTTTTGAGCGGGTTGACAGATACGCAGTATTTT. Translation: CSVLSGLTDTQYF. The chain joins TRBV29-1 to TRBJ2-3; D possibly corresponds to TRBD2 (6 bases). The V gene's germline CDR1 is SQVTM and CDR2 ANQGSEA. The length of the CDR3 is 13 residues. V lost 5 bases and J lost 3, with 12 bases in between.

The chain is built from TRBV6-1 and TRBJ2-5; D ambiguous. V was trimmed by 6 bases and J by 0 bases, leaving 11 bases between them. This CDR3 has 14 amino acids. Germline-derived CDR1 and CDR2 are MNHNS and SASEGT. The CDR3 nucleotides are TGTGCCAGCAGCCGACACAGAAACCAAGAGACCCAGTACTTC. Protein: CASSRHRNQETQYF.

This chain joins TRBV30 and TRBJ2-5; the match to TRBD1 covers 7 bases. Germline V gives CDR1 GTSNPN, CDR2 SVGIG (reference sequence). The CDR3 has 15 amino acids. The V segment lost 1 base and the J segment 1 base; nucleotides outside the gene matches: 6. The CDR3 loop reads CAWSGDSRSQETQYF. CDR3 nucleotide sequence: TGTGCCTGGAGTGGGGACAGCCGAAGCCAAGAGACCCAGTACTTC.

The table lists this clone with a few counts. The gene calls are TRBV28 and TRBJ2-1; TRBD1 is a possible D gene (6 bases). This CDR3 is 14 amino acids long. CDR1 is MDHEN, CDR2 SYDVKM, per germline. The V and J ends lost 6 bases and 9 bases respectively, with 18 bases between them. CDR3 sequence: CASSPGDRFSEQFF. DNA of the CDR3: TGTGCCAGCAGCCCAGGGGATAGGTTCAGTGAGCAGTTCTTC.

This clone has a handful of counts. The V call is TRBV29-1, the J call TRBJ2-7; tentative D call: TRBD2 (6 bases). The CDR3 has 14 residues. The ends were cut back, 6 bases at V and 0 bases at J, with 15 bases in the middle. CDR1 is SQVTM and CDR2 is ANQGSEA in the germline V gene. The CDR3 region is CSVGRDLSSYEQYF. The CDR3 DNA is TGCAGCGTGGGGCGGGACCTTAGCTCCTACGAGCAGTACTTC.